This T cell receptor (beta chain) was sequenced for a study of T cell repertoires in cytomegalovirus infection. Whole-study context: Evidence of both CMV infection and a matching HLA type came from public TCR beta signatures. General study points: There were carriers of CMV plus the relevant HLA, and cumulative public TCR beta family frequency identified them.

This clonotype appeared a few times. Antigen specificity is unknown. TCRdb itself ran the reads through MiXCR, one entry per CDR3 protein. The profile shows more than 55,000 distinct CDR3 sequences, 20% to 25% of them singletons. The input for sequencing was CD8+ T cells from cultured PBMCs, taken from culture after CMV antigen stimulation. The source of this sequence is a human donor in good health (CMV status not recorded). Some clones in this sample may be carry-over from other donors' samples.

CDR3 nucleotide sequence: TGTGCCAGCAGCTTCTCCCGGATGGGGGTCCCAGGGCACACAGATACGCAGTATTTT. It translates to CASSFSRMGVPGHTDTQYF. The chain has TRBV7-9 and TRBJ2-3; the D gene could be TRBD1 or TRBD2 (5 bases each). The CDR3 contains 19 residues. V was pared by 3 bases and J by 2 bases, with 24 bases between. Germline values: CDR1 SEHNR, CDR2 FQNEAQ (reference sequence).